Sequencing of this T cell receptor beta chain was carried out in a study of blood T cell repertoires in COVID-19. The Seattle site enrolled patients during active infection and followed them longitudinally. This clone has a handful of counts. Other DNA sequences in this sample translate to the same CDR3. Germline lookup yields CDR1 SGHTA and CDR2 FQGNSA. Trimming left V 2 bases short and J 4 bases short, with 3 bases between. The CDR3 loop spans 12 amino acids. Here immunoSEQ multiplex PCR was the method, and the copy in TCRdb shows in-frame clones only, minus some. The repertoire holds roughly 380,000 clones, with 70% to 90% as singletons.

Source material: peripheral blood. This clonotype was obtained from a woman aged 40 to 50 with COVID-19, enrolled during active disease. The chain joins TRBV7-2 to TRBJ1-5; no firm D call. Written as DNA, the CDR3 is TGTGCCAGCAGCTTACTGAATCAGCCCCAGCATTTT. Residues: CASSLLNQPQHF.